These 17 T cell receptor beta chains originate from one sample sequenced in a study of shared clonotypes between healthy human individuals. Sequencing was performed with immunoSEQ multiplex PCR; in TCRdb, only in-frame clones are kept and a portion is missing. Of around 2.5 million clones in the sample, over 85% were seen once. What was sequenced was naive CD4+ T cells from PBMCs. The subset is: CD45RA+ positively selected. The receptors originated from a young man in good health. Some clones in this sample may be carry-over from other donors' samples.

The chain links TRBV5-1 to TRBJ2-1; 11 bases are shared with TRBD2. CDR1 SGHRS and CDR2 YFSETQ come from the germline V gene. The CDR3 extends over 14 amino acids. V lost 6 bases to trimming and J lost 8 bases; unmatched junction nucleotides: 7. For the CDR3, the DNA is TGCGCCAGCATGCCACTAGCGGGAGCGGATGAGCAGTTCTTC. Its translation is CASMPLAGADEQFF.

The rearrangement joins TRBV14 to TRBJ1-1; TRBD1 is a possible D gene (5 bases). The V gene lost 4 bases and the J gene lost 2 bases, with 11 bases spanning the gap. This CDR3 has 14 amino acids. The germline V gene has CDR1 SGHDN and CDR2 FVKESK. CDR3 DNA: TGTGCCAGCAGCCTTTTCGGGACTAACACTGAAGCTTTCTTT. Protein product: CASSLFGTNTEAFF.

The sample holds one count of this clone. The chain links TRBV6-1 to TRBJ2-5, with TRBD2 matching 8 bases. This CDR3 has 15 residues. Germline V gene sequence: CDR1 MNHNS, CDR2 SASEGT. After removal of 0 bases from V and 5 bases from J, the junction contained 5 bases not matched to a gene. As DNA, the CDR3 is TGTGCCAGCAGTGAAGCATCGGGAGGGAAGGAGACCCAGTACTTC. It yields the protein CASSEASGGKETQYF.

The chain has TRBV5-4 and TRBJ2-3, with D possibly matching TRBD2 (6 bases). There are 15 residues in the CDR3. Trimming shortened V by 4 bases and J by 0 bases, and 12 bases separated the two germline ends. Germline V lookup: CDR1 SGHNT, CDR2 YYREEE (reference sequence). The CDR3 spells CASSPGALSTDTQYF. The CDR3 region has the DNA TGTGCCAGCAGCCCGGGAGCTCTTAGCACAGATACGCAGTATTTT.

Details on this clone: The same CDR3 arises from other DNA sequences in this sample as well. This sequence joins TRBV10-3 and TRBJ1-4; 8 bases fit TRBD1. J lost 7 bases, V lost 5 bases, and 3 bases had no gene match. The CDR3 covers 13 residues. Germline V gene lookup returns CDR1 ENHRY and CDR2 SYGVKD. DNA for the CDR3: TGTGCCATCAGTACAGGGGGGGGTGAAAAACTGTTTTTT. It encodes CAISTGGGEKLFF.

The chain joins TRBV18 to TRBJ1-2; no clear D. The CDR3 spans 13 residues. Germline V lookup: CDR1 KGHSH, CDR2 LQKENI. Trimming cost V 4 bases and J 3 bases, with 9 bases left between them. The CDR3 DNA follows: TGTGCCAGCTCACGAGTGCAGGACTATGGCTACACCTTC. Encoded protein: CASSRVQDYGYTF. Full variable domain (missing parts from reference TRBV18 and TRBJ1-2): NAGVMQNPRHLVRRRGQEARLRCSPMKGHSHVYWYRQLPEEGLKFMVYLQKENIIDESGMPKERFSAEFPKEGPSILRIQQVVRGDSAAYFCASSRVQDYGYTFGSGTRLTVV.

The V and J genes are TRBV28 and TRBJ1-1; D may be TRBD1 (6 bases). The CDR3 length is 15 residues. Germline assignment: CDR1 MDHEN and CDR2 SYDVKM. V lost 2 bases to trimming and J lost 4 bases, with 14 bases between them. The DNA of the CDR3 is TGTGCCAGCAGTTTAATAGGACAGAGCTTCACTGAAGCTTTCTTT. Its translation is CASSLIGQSFTEAFF.

This chain links TRBV6-6 with TRBJ2-1; D uncertain. The length of the CDR3 is 16 residues. Deletions cut 5 bases from V and 0 bases from J, with 14 bases between. Germline CDR1 MNHNY, CDR2 SVGAGI (reference sequence). CDR3 bases: TGTGCCAGCAGTCCGCTTGGGCGGAGCTCCTACAATGAGCAGTTCTTC. Residues: CASSPLGRSSYNEQFF.

The chain employs TRBV30 and TRBJ2-2, with 8 bases matching TRBD1. V lost 2 bases to trimming and J lost 7 bases; unmatched junction nucleotides: 12. Germline CDR1 and CDR2: GTSNPN and SVGIG (reference sequence). The CDR3 contains 16 residues. This chain's CDR3 is CAWSRGAGGYGGELFF. The CDR3 DNA follows: TGTGCCTGGAGTAGGGGAGCAGGGGGCTATGGCGGGGAGCTGTTTTTT.

The V gene is TRBV6-6, the J gene TRBJ2-2; 9 bases line up with TRBD2. The CDR3 length is 14 residues. Germline CDR1 MNHNY, CDR2 SVGAGI (reference sequence). The V segment lost 6 bases and the J segment 2 bases; nucleotides outside the gene matches: 1. CDR3 in DNA: TGTGCCAGCAGGCGGGAGGGTAACACCGGGGAGCTGTTTTTT. Its protein product is CASRREGNTGELFF.

This chain joins TRBV5-1 and TRBJ2-4; D gene unclear. The CDR3 length is 16 residues. The ends were cut back, 6 bases at V and 1 base at J, with 17 bases in the middle. CDR1 is SGHRS and CDR2 is YFSETQ in the germline V gene. Written as DNA, the CDR3 is TGCGCCAGCACCCCGGAAGTGGGCTTCGCCAAAAACATTCAGTACTTC. Amino acid sequence: CASTPEVGFAKNIQYF. The full variable domain, in which reference TRBV5-1 and TRBJ2-4 provide the parts outside the CDR3, is KAGVTQTPRYLIKTRGQQVTLSCSPISGHRSVSWYQQTPGQGLQFLFEYFSETQRNKGNFPGRFSGRQFSNSRSEMNVSTLELGDSALYLCASTPEVGFAKNIQYFGAGTRLSVL.

The gene calls are TRBV7-3 and TRBJ1-1, with a possible D match to TRBD1 (5 bases). Trimming shortened V by 5 bases and J by 2 bases, and 9 bases separated the two germline ends. The germline CDR1 and CDR2 sequences are SGHTA and FQGTGA. This CDR3 is 13 amino acids long. CDR3 sequence reads: CASSTRDNTEAFF. The CDR3 region has the DNA TGTGCCAGCAGCACAAGGGACAACACTGAAGCTTTCTTT.

The V and J genes are TRBV19 and TRBJ1-2; no clear D. CDR1 and CDR2 from the germline V gene are LNHDA and SQIVND (reference sequence). This CDR3 spans 17 amino acids. Trimming removed 1 base from V and 1 base from J, with 16 bases in between. CDR3 in amino acids: CASSIVRYRHINYGYTF. The CDR3 DNA is TGTGCCAGTAGTATAGTTAGGTATCGACACATTAACTATGGCTACACCTTC.

The chain links TRBV25-1 to TRBJ2-5; a possible D gene is TRBD1 (6 bases). This CDR3 is 13 amino acids long. Looked up from germline, CDR1 is MGHDK and CDR2 is SYGVNS. Trimming pared 8 bases from V and 1 base from J, leaving 11 bases between. The CDR3 protein is CASSRTAQETQYF. DNA of the CDR3: TGTGCCAGCTCGAGGACAGCCCAAGAGACCCAGTACTTC.

This chain links TRBV18 with TRBJ1-1; D is undetermined. CDR1 and CDR2 (germline): KGHSH, LQKENI. The CDR3 covers 13 residues. V was trimmed by 4 bases and J by 0 bases, leaving 6 bases between them. Here the CDR3 reads CASSQDLNTEAFF. DNA for the CDR3: TGTGCCAGCTCACAGGACCTGAACACTGAAGCTTTCTTT. Combining the CDR3 with reference TRBV18 and TRBJ1-1 gives the whole variable domain NAGVMQNPRHLVRRRGQEARLRCSPMKGHSHVYWYRQLPEEGLKFMVYLQKENIIDESGMPKERFSAEFPKEGPSILRIQQVVRGDSAAYFCASSQDLNTEAFFGQGTRLTVV.

The chain combines TRBV9 with TRBJ2-1, with TRBD2 identical over 7 bases. The CDR3 length is 15 residues. Germline V gives CDR1 SGDLS, CDR2 YYNGEE. V shed 4 bases, J shed 4 bases, and the junction held 8 bases outside the gene matches. The CDR3 DNA follows: TGTGCCAGCAGCTCCGGGACTACCATGTACAATGAGCAGTTCTTC. Translation: CASSSGTTMYNEQFF. The entire variable domain, with the rest obtained from reference TRBV9 and TRBJ2-1, is as follows: DSGVTQTPKHLITATGQRVTLRCSPRSGDLSVYWYQQSLDQGLQFLIQYYNGEERAKGNILERFSAQQFPDLHSELNLSSLELGDSALYFCASSSGTTMYNEQFFGPGTRLTVL.

As to this clone: Sequence at one end of the junction differs from germline and may be a read error. The chain links TRBV6-1 to TRBJ1-5, with TRBD1 matching over 7 bases. From germline, CDR1 is MNHNS and CDR2 SASEGT. This CDR3 comprises 14 residues. CDR3 residues: CASMGDSDNPPQHF. The CDR3 DNA follows: TGTGCCAGCATGGGGGACAGTGACAATCCGCCCCAGCATTTT.